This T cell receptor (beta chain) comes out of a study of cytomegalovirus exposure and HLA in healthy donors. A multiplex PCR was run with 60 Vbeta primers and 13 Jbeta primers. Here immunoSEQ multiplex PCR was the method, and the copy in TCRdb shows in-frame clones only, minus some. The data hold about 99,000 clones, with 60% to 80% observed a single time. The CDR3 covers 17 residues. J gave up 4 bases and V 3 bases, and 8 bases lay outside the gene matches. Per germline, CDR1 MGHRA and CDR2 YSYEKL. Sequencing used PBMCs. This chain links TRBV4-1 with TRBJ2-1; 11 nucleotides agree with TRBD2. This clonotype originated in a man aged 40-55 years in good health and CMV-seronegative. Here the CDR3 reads CASSQTGTSGGYNEQFF. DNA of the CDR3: TGCGCCAGCAGCCAGACCGGGACTAGCGGAGGTTACAATGAGCAGTTCTTC.